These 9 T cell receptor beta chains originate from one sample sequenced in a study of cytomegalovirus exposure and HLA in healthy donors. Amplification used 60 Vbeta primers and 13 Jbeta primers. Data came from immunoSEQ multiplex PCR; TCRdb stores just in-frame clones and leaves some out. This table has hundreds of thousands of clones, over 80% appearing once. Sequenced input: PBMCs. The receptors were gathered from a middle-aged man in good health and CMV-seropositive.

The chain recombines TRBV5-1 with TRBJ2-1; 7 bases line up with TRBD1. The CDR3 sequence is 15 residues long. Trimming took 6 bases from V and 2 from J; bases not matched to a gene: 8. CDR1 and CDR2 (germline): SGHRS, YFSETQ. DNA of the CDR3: TGCGCCAGCACGATCGACAGGGCTCCCTACAATGAGCAGTTCTTC. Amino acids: CASTIDRAPYNEQFF.

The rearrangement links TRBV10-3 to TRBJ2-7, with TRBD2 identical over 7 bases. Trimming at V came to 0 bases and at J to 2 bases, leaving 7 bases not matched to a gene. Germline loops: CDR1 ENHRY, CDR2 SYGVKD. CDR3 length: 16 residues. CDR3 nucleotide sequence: TGTGCCATCAGTGAGTCGTCCGGGAGGCCGACCTACGAGCAGTACGTC. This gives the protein CAISESSGRPTYEQYV.

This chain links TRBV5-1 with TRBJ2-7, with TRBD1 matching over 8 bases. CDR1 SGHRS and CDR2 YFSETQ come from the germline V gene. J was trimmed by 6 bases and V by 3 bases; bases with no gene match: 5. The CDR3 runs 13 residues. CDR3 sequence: CASSYGQGFEQYV. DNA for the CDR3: TGCGCCAGCAGCTATGGACAGGGATTCGAGCAGTACGTC.

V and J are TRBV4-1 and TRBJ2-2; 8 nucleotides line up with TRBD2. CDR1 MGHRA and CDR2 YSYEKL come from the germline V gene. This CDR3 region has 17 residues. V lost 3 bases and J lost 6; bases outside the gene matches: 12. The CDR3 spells CASSQSNYGRGAGELFF. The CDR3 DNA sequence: TGCGCCAGCAGCCAGTCTAATTACGGGAGGGGGGCCGGGGAGCTGTTTTTT.

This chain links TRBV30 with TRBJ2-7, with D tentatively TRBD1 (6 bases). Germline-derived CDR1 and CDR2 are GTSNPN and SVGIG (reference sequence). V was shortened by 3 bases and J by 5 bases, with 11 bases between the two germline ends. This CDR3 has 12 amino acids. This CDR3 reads CAWRPQGHEQYF. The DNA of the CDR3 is TGTGCCTGGAGGCCCCAGGGGCACGAGCAGTACTTC.

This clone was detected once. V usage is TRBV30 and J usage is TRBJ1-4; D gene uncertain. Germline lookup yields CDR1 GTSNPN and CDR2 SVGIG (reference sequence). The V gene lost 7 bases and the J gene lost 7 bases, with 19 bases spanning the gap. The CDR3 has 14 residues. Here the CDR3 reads CASRRVGGGEKLFF. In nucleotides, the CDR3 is TGTGCCTCCCGTCGGGTAGGTGGTGGTGAAAAACTGTTTTTT.

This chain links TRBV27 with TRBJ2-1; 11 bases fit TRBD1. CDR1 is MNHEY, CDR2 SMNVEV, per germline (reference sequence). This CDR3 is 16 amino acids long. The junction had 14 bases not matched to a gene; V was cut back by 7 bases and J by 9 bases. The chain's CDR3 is CASKRQGTGGIGEQFF. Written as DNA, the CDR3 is TGTGCCAGCAAACGCCAGGGGACAGGGGGGATTGGTGAGCAGTTCTTC.

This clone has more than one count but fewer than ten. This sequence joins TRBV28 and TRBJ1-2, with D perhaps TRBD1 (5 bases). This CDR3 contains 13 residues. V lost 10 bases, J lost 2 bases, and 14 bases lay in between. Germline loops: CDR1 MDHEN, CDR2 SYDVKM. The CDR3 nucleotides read TGTGCCACCAGGAACCGACAGAACTATGGCTACACCTTC. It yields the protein CATRNRQNYGYTF.

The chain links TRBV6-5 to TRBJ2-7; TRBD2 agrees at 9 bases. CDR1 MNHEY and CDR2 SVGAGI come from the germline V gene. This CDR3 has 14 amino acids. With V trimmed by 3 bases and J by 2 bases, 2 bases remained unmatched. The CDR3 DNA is TGTGCCAGCAGTTATAGCGGGGGTACCTACGAGCAGTACTTC. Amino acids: CASSYSGGTYEQYF.